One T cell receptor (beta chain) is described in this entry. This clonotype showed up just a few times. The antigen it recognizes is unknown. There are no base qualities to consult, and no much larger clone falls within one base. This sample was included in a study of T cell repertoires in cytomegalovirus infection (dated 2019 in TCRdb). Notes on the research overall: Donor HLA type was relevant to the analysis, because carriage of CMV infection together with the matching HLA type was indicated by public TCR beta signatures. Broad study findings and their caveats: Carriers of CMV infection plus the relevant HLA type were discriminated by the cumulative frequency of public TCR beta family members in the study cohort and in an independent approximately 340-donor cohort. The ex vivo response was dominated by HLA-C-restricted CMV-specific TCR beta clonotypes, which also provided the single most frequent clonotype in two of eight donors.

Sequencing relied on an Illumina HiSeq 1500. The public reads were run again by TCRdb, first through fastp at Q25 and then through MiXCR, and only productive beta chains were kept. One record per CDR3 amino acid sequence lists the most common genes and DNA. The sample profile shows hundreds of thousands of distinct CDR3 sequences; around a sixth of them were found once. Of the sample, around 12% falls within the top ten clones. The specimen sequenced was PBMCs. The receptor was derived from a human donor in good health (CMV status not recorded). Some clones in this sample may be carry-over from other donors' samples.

The CDR3 protein is CAISLGQGVDGVNSPLHF. In nucleotide form, the sequence is TGTGCCATCAGCCTGGGACAGGGGGTGGATGGAGTTAATTCACCCCTCCACTTT. The receptor chain draws on TRBV10-3 and TRBJ1-6; 11 bases in the junction line up with TRBD1. Spanning cysteine to phenylalanine, the CDR3 consists of 18 amino acids. Just CDR3 DNA is preserved here, 54 bases in frame from base 1. CDR1 and CDR2 were assigned from the germline V gene as ENHRY and SYGVKD. Clipping removes 6 bases from V and 6 bases from J, with 13 as the unmatched junction base count.